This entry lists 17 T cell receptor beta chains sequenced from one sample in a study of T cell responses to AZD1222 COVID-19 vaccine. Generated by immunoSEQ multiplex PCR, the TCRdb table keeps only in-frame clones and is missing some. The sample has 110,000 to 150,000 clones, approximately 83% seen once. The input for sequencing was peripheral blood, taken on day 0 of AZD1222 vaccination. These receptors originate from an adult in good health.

CDR3 in amino acids: CASSQDVQGRDGYTF. The CDR3 bases are TGTGCCAGCAGCCAAGATGTGCAGGGGCGGGATGGCTACACCTTC. J is TRBJ1-2 and V is TRBV4-2; weak D call: TRBD1 (6 bases). V was trimmed by 0 bases and J by 6 bases, leaving 14 bases between them. Germline values: CDR1 LGHNA, CDR2 YNFKEQ. This CDR3 has 15 residues.

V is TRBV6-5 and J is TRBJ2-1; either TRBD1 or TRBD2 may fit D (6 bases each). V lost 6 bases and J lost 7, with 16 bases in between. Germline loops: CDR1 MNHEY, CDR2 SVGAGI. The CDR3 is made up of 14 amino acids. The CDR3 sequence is CASSRVGGWNEQFF. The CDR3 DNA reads TGTGCCAGCAGCCGAGTGGGGGGCTGGAATGAGCAGTTCTTC.

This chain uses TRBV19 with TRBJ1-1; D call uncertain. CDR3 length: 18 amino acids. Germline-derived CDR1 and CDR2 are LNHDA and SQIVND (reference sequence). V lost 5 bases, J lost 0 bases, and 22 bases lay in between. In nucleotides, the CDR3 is TGTGCCAGTAGTCTTAGCATTCAGGTTAGGTTGGTGAACACTGAAGCTTTCTTT. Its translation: CASSLSIQVRLVNTEAFF.

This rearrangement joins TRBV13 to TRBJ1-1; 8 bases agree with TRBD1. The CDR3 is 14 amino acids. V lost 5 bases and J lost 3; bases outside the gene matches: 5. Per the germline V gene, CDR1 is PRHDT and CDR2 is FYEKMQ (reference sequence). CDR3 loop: CASSPRGLHTEAFF. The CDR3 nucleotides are TGTGCCAGCAGCCCCAGGGGGCTTCACACTGAAGCTTTCTTT.

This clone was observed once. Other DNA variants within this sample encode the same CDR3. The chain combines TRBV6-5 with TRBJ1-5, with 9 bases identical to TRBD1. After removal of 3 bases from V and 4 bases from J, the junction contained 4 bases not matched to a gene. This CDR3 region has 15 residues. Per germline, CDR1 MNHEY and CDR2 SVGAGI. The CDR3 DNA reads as TGTGCCAGCAGTTATTCCGGGACAGGGAATCAGCCCCAGCATTTT. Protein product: CASSYSGTGNQPQHF.

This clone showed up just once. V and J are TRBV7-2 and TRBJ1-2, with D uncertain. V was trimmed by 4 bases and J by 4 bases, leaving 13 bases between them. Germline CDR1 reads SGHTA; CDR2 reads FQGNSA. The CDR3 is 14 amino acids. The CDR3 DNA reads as TGTGCCAGCAGCTCGCTCGGAGGAAGCTATGGCTACACCTTC. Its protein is CASSSLGGSYGYTF.

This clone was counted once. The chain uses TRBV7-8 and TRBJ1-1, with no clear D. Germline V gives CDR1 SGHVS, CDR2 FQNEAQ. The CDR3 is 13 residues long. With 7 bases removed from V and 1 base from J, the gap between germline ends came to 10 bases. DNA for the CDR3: TGTGCCAGCACCCTTCTTCAGAACACTGAAGCTTTCTTT. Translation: CASTLLQNTEAFF.

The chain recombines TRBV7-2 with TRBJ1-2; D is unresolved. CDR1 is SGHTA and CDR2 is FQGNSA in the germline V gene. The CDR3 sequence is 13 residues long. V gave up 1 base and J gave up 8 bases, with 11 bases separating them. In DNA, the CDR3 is TGTGCCAGCAGCTTAGTGGACTATGGAGGCTACACCTTC. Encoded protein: CASSLVDYGGYTF.

Written as DNA, the CDR3 is TGTGCCAGCAGCCAACGAGGGGGCGCAGAGACCCAGTACTTC. Its protein product is CASSQRGGAETQYF. The chain joins TRBV4-2 to TRBJ2-5, with TRBD1 matching over 7 bases. The CDR3 sequence is 14 residues long. From germline, CDR1 is LGHNA and CDR2 YNFKEQ. V was clipped by 2 bases and J by 4 bases; unmatched bases: 4.

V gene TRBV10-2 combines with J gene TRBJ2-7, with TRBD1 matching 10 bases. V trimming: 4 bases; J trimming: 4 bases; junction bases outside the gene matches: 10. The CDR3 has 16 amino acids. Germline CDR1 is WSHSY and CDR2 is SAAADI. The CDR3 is CASSVERDRGGYEQYF. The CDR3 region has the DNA TGCGCCAGCAGTGTGGAGAGGGACAGGGGAGGGTACGAGCAGTACTTC.

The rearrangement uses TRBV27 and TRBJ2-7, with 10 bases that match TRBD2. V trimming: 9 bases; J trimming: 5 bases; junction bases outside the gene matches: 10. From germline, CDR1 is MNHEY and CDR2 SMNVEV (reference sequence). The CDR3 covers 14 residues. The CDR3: CASTSTSGMHEQYF. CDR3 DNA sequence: TGTGCCAGTACCTCTACTAGCGGGATGCACGAGCAGTACTTC.

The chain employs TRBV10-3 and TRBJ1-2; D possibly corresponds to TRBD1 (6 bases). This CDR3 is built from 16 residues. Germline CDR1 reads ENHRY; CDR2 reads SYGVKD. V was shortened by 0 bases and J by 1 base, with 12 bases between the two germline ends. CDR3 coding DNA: TGTGCCATCAGTGAGTCGAGTCTAGGGGGTAACTATGGCTACACCTTC. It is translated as CAISESSLGGNYGYTF.

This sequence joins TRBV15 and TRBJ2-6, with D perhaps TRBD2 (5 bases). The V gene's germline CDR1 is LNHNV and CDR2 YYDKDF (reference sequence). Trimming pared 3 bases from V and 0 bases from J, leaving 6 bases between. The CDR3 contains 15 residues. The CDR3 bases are TGTGCCACCAGCAGGAGGGACTCTGGGGCCAACGTCCTGACTTTC. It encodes CATSRRDSGANVLTF.

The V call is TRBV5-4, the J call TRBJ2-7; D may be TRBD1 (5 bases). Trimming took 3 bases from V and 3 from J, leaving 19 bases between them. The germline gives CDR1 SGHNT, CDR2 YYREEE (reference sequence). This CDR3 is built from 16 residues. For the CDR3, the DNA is TGTGCCAGCAGCTACCTGCCGCCTGGCCAGGGCTACGAGCAGTACTTC. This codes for CASSYLPPGQGYEQYF. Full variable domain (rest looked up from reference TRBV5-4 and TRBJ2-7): ETGVTQSPTHLIKTRGQQVTLRCSSQSGHNTVSWYQQALGQGPQFIFQYYREEENGRGNFPPRFSGLQFPNYSSELNVNALELDDSALYLCASSYLPPGQGYEQYFGPGTRLTVT.

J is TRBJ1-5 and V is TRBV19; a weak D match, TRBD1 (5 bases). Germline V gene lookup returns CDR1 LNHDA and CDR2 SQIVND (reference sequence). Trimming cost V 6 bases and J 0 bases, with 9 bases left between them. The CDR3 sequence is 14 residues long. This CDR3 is CASSPTDSNQPQHF. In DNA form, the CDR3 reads TGTGCCAGTAGCCCGACAGATAGCAATCAGCCCCAGCATTTT.

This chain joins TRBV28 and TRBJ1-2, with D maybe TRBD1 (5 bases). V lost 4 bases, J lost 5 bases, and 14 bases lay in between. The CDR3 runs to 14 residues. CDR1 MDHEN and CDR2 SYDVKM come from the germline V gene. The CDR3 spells CASSSQGWTYGYTF. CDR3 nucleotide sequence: TGTGCCAGCAGTTCGCAGGGATGGACGTATGGCTACACCTTC.

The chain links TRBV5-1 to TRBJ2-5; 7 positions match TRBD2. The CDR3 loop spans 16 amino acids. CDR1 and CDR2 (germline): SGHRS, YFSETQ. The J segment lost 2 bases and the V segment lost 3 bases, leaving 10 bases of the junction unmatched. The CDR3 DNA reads TGCGCCAGCAGCTACGGGGGAGGGAACCTTCAAGAGACCCAGTACTTC. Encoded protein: CASSYGGGNLQETQYF.